This T cell receptor (beta chain) was obtained from a study of response to subunit inactivated influenza vaccine. In TCRdb, the RT-PCR reads were re-called with MiXCR into one record per CDR3 protein. The table records about 570,000 distinct CDR3 sequences, roughly 12% of them present only once. In this sample, this clonotype turned up a few times. The germline V and J ends were trimmed by 3 bases and 4 bases, with 9 bases remaining between them. The CDR3 spans 14 residues. Germline loops: CDR1 SGHTA, CDR2 FQGNSA. The same sample was also studied in work on T cells expressing NK-cell markers. That study reports: It was by 5'RACE template switching with UMIs that TCR beta cDNA was made. Seven donors tested HCMV-seropositive and one tested seronegative among the eight sequenced.

This rearrangement joins TRBV7-2 to TRBJ2-2; D is unclear. The material sequenced was PBMCs from blood, taken on the day of vaccination. The clonotype originates from a man aged 50-60 years who received an inactivated influenza vaccine. The CDR3 is CASSLGYRTGELFF. The CDR3 DNA follows: TGTGCCAGCAGCTTGGGATATCGCACCGGGGAGCTGTTTTTT.